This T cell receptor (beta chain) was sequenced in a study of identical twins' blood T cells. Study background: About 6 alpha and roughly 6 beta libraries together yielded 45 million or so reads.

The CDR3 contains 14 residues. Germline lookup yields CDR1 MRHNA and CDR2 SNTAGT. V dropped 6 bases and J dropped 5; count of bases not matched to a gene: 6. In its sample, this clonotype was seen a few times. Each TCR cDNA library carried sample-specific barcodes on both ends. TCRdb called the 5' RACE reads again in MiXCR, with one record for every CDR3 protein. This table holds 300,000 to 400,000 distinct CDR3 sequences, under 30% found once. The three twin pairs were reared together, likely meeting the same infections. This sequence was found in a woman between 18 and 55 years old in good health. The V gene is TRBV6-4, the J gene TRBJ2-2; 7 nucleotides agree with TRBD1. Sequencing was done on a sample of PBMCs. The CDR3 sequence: CASRHRGETGELFF. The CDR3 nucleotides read TGTGCCAGCAGGCACAGGGGCGAAACCGGGGAGCTGTTTTTT.